This T cell receptor beta chain stems from a study of T cell repertoires in cytomegalovirus infection. The CDR3 sequence is 16 residues long. Looked up from germline, CDR1 is SGHVS and CDR2 is FNYEAQ. V trimming: 5 bases; J trimming: 7 bases; junction bases outside the gene matches: 14. Many counts were recorded for this clonotype. Its antigen remains unknown. TCRdb independently ran MiXCR on the reads; one entry per CDR3 protein. The sample lists about 920,000 distinct CDR3 sequences, less than 35% occurring once. Sequencing used cultured CD8+ T cells from PBMCs, obtained from culture after CMV antigen stimulation. The TCR comes from a human donor in good health (CMV status not recorded). Some clones in this sample may be carry-over from other donors' samples. The J gene is TRBJ2-1, the V gene TRBV7-6, with TRBD2 matching 7 bases. As DNA, the CDR3 is TGTGCCAGCAGCCCGTGGGAAGCGGGGACTAAGAATGAGCAGTTCTTC. Protein product: CASSPWEAGTKNEQFF.